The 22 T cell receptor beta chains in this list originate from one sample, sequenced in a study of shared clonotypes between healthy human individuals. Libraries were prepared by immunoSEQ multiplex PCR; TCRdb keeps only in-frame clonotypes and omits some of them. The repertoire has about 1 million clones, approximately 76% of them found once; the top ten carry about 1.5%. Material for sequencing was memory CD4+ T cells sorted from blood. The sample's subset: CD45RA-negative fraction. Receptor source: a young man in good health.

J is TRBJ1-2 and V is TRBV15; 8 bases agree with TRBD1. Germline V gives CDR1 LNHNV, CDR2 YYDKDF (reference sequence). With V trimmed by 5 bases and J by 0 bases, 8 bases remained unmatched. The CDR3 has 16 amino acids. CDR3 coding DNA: TGTGCCACCAGCCGTGGGACAGGCACTTCTAACTATGGCTACACCTTC. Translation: CATSRGTGTSNYGYTF.

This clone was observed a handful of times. CDR3 DNA: TGTGCCAGCAGAGGACGGGAGCCCCACCTCTCCTACGAGCAGTACTTC. As protein: CASRGREPHLSYEQYF. The V gene is TRBV6-4, the J gene TRBJ2-7; D might be TRBD2 (6 bases). Trimming pared 6 bases from V and 0 bases from J, leaving 18 bases between. The CDR3 has 16 amino acids. The germline V gene has CDR1 MRHNA and CDR2 SNTAGT.

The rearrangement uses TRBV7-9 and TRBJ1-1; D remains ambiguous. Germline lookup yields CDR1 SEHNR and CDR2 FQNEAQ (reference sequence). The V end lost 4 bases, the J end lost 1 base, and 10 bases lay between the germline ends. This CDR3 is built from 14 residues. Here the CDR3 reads CASSSMTGNTEAFF. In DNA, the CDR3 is TGTGCCAGCAGCTCCATGACGGGGAACACTGAAGCTTTCTTT.

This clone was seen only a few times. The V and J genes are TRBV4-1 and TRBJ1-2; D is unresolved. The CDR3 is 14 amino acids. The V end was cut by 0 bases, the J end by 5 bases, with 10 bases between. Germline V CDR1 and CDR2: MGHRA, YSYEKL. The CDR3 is CASSQDKQVYGYTF. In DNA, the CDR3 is TGCGCCAGCAGCCAAGATAAGCAGGTGTATGGCTACACCTTC.

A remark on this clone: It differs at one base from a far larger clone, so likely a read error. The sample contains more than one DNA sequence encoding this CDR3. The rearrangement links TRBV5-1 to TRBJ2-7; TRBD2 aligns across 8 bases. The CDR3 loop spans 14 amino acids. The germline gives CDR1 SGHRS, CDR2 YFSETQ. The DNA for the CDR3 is TGTGCCAGCAGCGGCCCGGGGGGGCGAAACGAGCAGTACTTC. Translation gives CASSGPGGRNEQYF.

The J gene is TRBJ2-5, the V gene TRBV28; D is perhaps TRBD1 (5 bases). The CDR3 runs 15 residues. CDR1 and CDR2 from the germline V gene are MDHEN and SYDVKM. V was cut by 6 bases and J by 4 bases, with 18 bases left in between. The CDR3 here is CASSPPQGSGETQYF. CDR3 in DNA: TGTGCCAGCAGCCCCCCCCAGGGCTCGGGAGAGACCCAGTACTTC.

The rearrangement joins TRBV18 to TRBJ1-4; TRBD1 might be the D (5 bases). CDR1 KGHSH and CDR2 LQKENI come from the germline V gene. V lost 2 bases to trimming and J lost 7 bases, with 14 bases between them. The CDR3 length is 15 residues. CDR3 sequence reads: CASSPAGQGGEKLFF. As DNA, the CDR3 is TGTGCCAGCTCACCAGCGGGGCAGGGCGGTGAAAAACTGTTTTTT.

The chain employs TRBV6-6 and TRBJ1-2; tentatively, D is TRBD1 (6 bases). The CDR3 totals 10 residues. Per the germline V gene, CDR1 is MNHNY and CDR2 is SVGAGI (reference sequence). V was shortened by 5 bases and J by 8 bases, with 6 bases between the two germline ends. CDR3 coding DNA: TGTGCCAGCAGTGGGGGCGGCTACACCTTC. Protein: CASSGGGYTF.

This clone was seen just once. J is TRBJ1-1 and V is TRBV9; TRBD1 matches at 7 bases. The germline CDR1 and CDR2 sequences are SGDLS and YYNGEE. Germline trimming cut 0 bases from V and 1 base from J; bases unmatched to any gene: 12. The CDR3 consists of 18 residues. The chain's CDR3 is CASSVAPWPDRQNTEAFF. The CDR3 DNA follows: TGTGCCAGCAGCGTAGCGCCCTGGCCGGACAGGCAGAACACTGAAGCTTTCTTT. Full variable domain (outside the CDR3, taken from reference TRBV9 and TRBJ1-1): DSGVTQTPKHLITATGQRVTLRCSPRSGDLSVYWYQQSLDQGLQFLIQYYNGEERAKGNILERFSAQQFPDLHSELNLSSLELGDSALYFCASSVAPWPDRQNTEAFFGQGTRLTVV.

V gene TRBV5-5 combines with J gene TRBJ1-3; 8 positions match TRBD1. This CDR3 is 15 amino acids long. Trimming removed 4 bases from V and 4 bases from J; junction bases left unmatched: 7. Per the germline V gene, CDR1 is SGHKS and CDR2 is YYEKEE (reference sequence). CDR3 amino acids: CASSPWTGTGNTIYF. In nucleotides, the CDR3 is TGTGCCAGCAGCCCATGGACAGGGACAGGAAACACCATATATTTT.

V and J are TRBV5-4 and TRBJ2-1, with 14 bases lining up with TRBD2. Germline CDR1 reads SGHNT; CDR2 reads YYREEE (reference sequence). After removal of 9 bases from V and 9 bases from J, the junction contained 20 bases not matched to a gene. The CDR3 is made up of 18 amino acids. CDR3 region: CAIHTATSGGAAWGEQFF. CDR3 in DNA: TGTGCCATCCATACCGCGACTAGCGGGGGGGCCGCCTGGGGTGAGCAGTTCTTC.

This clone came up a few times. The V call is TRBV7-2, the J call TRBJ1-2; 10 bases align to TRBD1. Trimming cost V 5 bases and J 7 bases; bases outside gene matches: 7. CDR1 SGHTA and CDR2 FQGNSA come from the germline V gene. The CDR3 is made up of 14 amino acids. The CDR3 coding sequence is TGTGCCAGCAGCCGAGGACAGGGGGGAGGTGGCTACACCTTC. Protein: CASSRGQGGGGYTF.

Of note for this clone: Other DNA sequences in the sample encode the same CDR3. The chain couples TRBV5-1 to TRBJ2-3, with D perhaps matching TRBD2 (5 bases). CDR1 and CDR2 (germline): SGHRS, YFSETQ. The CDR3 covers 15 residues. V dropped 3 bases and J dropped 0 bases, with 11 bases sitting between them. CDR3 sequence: CASSWGAGSTDTQYF. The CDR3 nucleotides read TGCGCCAGCAGCTGGGGTGCGGGTAGCACAGATACGCAGTATTTT.

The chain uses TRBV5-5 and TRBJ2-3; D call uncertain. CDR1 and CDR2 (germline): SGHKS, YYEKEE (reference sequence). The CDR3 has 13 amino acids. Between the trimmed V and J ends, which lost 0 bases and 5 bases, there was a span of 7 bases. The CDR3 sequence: CASSLARVDTQYF. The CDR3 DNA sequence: TGTGCCAGCAGCTTGGCCCGCGTAGATACGCAGTATTTT.

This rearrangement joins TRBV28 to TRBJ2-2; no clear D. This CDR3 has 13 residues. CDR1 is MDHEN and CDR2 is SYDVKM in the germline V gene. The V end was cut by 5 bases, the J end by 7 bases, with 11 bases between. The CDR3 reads CASSQYTDGELFF. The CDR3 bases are TGTGCCAGCAGTCAATACACGGACGGGGAGCTGTTTTTT.

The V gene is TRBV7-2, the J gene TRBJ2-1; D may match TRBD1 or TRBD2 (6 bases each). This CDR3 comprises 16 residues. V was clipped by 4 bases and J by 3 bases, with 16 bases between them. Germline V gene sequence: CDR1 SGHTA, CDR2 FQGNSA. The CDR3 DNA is TGTGCCAGCAGCTCAAGGGGCGGGACATACTACAATGAGCAGTTCTTC. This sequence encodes CASSSRGGTYYNEQFF.

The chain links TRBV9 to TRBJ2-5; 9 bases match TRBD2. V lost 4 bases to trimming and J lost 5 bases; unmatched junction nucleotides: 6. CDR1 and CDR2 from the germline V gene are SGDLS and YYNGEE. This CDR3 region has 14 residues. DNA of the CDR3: TGTGCCAGCAGCATTAGCGGGAGTTATGAGACCCAGTACTTC. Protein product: CASSISGSYETQYF.

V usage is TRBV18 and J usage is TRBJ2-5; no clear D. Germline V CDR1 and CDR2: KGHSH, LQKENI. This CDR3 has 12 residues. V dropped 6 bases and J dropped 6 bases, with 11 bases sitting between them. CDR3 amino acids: CASSLDEKTQYF. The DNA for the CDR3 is TGTGCCAGCTCGTTGGACGAAAAGACCCAGTACTTC.

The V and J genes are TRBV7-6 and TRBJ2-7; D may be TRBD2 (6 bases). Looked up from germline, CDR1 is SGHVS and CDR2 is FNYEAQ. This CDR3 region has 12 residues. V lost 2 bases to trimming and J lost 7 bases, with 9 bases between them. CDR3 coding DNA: TGTGCCAGCAGCTTAAGGAGCGGGGAGCAGTACTTC. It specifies CASSLRSGEQYF.

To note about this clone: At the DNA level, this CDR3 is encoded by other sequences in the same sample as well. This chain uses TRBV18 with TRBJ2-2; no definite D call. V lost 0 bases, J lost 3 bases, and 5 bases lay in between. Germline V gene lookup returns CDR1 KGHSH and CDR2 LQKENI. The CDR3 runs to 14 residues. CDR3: CASSPPADTGELFF. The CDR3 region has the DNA TGTGCCAGCTCACCACCGGCGGACACCGGGGAGCTGTTTTTT. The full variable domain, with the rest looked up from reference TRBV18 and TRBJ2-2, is NAGVMQNPRHLVRRRGQEARLRCSPMKGHSHVYWYRQLPEEGLKFMVYLQKENIIDESGMPKERFSAEFPKEGPSILRIQQVVRGDSAAYFCASSPPADTGELFFGEGSRLTVL.

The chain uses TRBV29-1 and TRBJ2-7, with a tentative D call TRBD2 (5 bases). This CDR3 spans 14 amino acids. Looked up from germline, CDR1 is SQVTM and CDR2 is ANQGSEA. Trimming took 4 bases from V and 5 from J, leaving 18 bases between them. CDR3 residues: CSVARRDYLDEQYF. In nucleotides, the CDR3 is TGCAGCGTTGCGCGCCGGGATTATCTGGACGAGCAGTACTTC.

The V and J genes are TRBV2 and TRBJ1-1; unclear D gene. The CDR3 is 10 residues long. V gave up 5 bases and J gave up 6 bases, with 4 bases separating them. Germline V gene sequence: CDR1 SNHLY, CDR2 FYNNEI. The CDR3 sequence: CASSIAEAFF. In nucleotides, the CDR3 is TGTGCCAGCAGTATAGCTGAAGCTTTCTTT.